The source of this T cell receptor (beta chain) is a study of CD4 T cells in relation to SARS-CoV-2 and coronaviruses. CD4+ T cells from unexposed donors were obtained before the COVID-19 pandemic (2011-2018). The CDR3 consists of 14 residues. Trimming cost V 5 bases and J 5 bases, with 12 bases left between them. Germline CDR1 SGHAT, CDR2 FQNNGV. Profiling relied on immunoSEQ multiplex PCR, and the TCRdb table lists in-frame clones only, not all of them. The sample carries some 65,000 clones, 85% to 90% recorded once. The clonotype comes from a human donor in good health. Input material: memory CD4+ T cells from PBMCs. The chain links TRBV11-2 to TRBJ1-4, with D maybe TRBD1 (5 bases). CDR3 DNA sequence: TGTGCCAGCAGCCCCGGGACGCCGAATGAAAAACTGTTTTTT. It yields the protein CASSPGTPNEKLFF.